This T cell receptor (beta chain) originates from a study of blood T cell repertoires in COVID-19. Study-wide background: Sites in the United States, Italy and Spain provided acute and convalescent COVID-19 samples.

Study processing details: The authors estimated nucleated cell counts from reference gene primer amplification. Method: immunoSEQ multiplex PCR; TCRdb's copy keeps in-frame clones and lacks some. V, J and clone size reflect that table, while D and trimming were determined from the DNA. This table has approximately 72,000 clones, 86% appearing once. There are 13 residues in the CDR3. With 7 bases removed from V and 9 bases from J, the gap between germline ends came to 16 bases. The sequence came from a woman aged 55-75 years with acute or convalescent COVID-19. Sequencing was carried out using peripheral blood. V usage is TRBV12-3 or TRBV12-4 and J usage is TRBJ2-1; the D is unclear. The CDR3 DNA reads as TGTGCCAGCACCCCCGGTTTAGCTGGTGAGCAGTTCTTC. Encoded protein: CASTPGLAGEQFF.